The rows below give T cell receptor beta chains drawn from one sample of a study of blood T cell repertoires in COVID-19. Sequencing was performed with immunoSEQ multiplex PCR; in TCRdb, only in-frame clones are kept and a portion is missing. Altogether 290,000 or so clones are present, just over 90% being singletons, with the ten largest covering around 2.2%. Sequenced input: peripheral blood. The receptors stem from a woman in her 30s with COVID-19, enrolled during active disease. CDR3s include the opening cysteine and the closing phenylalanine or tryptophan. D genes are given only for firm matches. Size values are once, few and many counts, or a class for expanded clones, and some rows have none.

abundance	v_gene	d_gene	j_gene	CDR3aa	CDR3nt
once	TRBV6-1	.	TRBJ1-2	CASSESLGGDYGYTF	TGTGCCAGCAGTGAAAGTCTGGGGGGGGACTATGGCTACACCTTC
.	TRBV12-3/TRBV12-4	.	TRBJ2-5	CASSFGGRETQYF	TGTGCCAGCAGTTTTGGGGGCCGTGAGACCCAGTACTTC
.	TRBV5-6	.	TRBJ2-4	CASSLAQGRNIQYF	TGTGCCAGCAGCTTGGCACAGGGAAGGAACATTCAGTACTTC
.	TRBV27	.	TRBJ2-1	CASSRDLGGYNEQFF	TGTGCCAGCAGTCGGGACCTTGGGGGGTACAATGAGCAGTTCTTC
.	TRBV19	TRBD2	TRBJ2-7	CASSMGTSGRGIYEQYF	TGTGCCAGTAGTATGGGGACTAGCGGGAGGGGAATCTACGAGCAGTACTTC
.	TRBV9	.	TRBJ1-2	CASSPGEWAQENYGYTF	TGTGCCAGCAGCCCAGGGGAGTGGGCGCAGGAGAACTATGGCTACACCTTC
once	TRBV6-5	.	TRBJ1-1	CASTSQGKNTEAFF	TGTGCCAGCACCTCACAGGGTAAGAACACTGAAGCTTTCTTT
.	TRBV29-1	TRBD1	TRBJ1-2	CSVETGGFFGYTF	TGCAGCGTTGAGACAGGGGGCTTTTTTGGCTACACCTTC
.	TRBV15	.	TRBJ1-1	CATSRDRDILAFF	TGTGCCACCAGCAGAGATAGGGACATCTTAGCTTTCTTT
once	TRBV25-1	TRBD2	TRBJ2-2	CASSELRAGGRAGELFF	TGTGCCAGCAGTGAATTAAGGGCGGGAGGGAGAGCCGGGGAGCTGTTTTTT
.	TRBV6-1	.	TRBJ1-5	CASSELAGFNQPQHF	TGTGCCAGCAGTGAACTCGCGGGGTTCAATCAGCCCCAGCATTTT
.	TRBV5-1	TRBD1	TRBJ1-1	CASSLGQGAPDTEAFF	TGCGCCAGCAGCTTGGGACAGGGGGCGCCGGACACTGAAGCTTTCTTT
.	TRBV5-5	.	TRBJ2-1	CASSLDGNRYNEQFF	TGTGCCAGCAGCTTGGACGGGAACCGCTACAATGAGCAGTTCTTC